Included here is one T cell receptor beta chain sequence, with context. Original handling: Estimates of nucleated cell counts were drawn from the amplification of reference gene primers. Only in-frame clones appear in the TCRdb table, and some are missing; sequencing was by immunoSEQ multiplex PCR. For V, J and clone size, that table is used; D and trimming come from the DNA. The sample has 200,000 to 300,000 clones, roughly four fifths seen once. Trimming removed 6 bases at V and 5 bases at J, with 7 bases between. This CDR3 comprises 11 residues. CDR1 and CDR2 from the germline V gene are SNHLY and FYNNEI. This sample was taken from a study of blood T cell repertoires in COVID-19. In the study overall: COVID-19 samples, acute and convalescent, were from the United States, Italy and Spain. The analysed material was cDNA or gDNA that came from T cells, B-cell-depleted T cells, or PBMCs.

The sample consisted of peripheral blood. The V call is TRBV2, the J call TRBJ1-2, with a possible D match to TRBD1 (5 bases). This receptor was identified in a woman aged 65 to 85 with acute or convalescent COVID-19. As DNA, the CDR3 is TGTGCCAGCAGACAGGAGTATGGCTACACCTTC. It codes for CASRQEYGYTF.